Sequencing of this T cell receptor beta chain was carried out in a study of T cells after yellow fever vaccination. Overall study: The SMART-Seq v4 Ultra Low Input method served to prepare the low-cell-number fractions.

TCRdb reprocessed the 5' RACE reads with MiXCR, giving one entry per CDR3 protein. The sample carries about 300,000 distinct CDR3 sequences, roughly 7% recorded once. From germline, CDR1 is SGHNT and CDR2 YYREEE (reference sequence). V dropped 4 bases and J dropped 8; count of bases not matched to a gene: 8. This CDR3 region has 14 residues. The chain uses TRBV5-4 and TRBJ1-4, with 7 bases fitting TRBD1. Material: PBMCs, obtained more than 40 days after the first yellow fever vaccination. This TCR came from a young man who received the YFV17D yellow fever vaccine. Written as DNA, the CDR3 is TGTGCCAGCAGCGAACAGGGGAGGCTGGAAAAACTGTTTTTT. As protein: CASSEQGRLEKLFF.